This paragraph reports one T cell receptor beta chain. In the original workflow: Estimated nucleated cell counts came from reference gene primer amplification. The protocol was immunoSEQ multiplex PCR, while the TCRdb copy is restricted to in-frame clones and leaves out a portion. V and J calls and clone size are those listed in that table; D and trimming were worked out from the DNA. The sample consists of more than 250,000 clones, approximately 87% of them appearing once. CDR1 is KGHSH and CDR2 is LQKENI in the germline V gene. The CDR3 runs to 17 residues. The V segment lost 1 base and the J segment 0 bases; nucleotides outside the gene matches: 9. This specimen belongs to a study of blood T cell repertoires in COVID-19. As for the study in general: Italy, Spain and the United States were the sources of the convalescent and acute COVID-19 samples.

The material sequenced was peripheral blood. The chain links TRBV18 to TRBJ2-7, with 7 bases aligning to TRBD1. The TCR was taken from a human donor in a cohort sampled during active COVID-19. The CDR3 region has the DNA TGTGCCAGCTCACCACGAAGGCCGGGACAGAGCTCCTACGAGCAGTACTTC. Protein product: CASSPRRPGQSSYEQYF.